Given below is one T cell receptor (beta chain) in context. Original analysis: Estimation of nucleated cell counts relied on the amplification of reference gene primers. TCRdb keeps only in-frame clones here, not all; method: immunoSEQ multiplex PCR. V and J calls and clone size are copied from that table; D and trimming were computed from the DNA. Counted here are just over 250,000 clones, about 87% occurring once; the ten biggest clones make up about 4%. These data come from a study of blood T cell repertoires in COVID-19. Study summary: Samples came from the United States, Italy and Spain, spanning acute and convalescent COVID-19. Sources were T cells, B-cell-depleted T cells, or PBMCs; the material itself was cDNA or gDNA.

The V gene's germline CDR1 is SGHVS and CDR2 FQNEAQ. The CDR3 runs 18 residues. The V end lost 2 bases, the J end lost 3 bases, and 20 bases lay between the germline ends. This sequence was found in a man aged 55 to 70 who had recovered from COVID-19. The chain has TRBV7-8 and TRBJ1-5; D call uncertain. The sample comprised peripheral blood. CDR3 region: CASSLPAVMGKDNQPQHF. The CDR3 DNA reads as TGTGCCAGCAGCTTACCTGCGGTGATGGGTAAGGACAATCAGCCCCAGCATTTT. Full variable domain (rest looked up from reference TRBV7-8 and TRBJ1-5): GAGVSQSPRYKVAKRGQDVALRCDPISGHVSLFWYQQALGQGPEFLTYFQNEAQLDKSGLPSDRFFAERPEGSVSTLKIQRTQQEDSAVYLCASSLPAVMGKDNQPQHFGDGTRLSIL.